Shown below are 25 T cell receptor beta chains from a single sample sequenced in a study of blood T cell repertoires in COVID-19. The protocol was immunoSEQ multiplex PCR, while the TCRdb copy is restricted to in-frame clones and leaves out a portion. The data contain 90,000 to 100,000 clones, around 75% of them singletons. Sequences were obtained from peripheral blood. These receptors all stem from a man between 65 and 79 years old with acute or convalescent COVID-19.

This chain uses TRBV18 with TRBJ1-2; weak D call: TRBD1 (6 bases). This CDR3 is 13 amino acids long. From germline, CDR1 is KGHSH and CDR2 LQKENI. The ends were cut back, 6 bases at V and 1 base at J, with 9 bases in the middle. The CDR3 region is CASSVGHNYGYTF. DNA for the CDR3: TGTGCCAGCTCGGTGGGACATAACTATGGCTACACCTTC.

The CDR3 DNA sequence: TGTGCCAGCAGTTACCCCGCCAGCGGGAGAGGCAATGAGCAGTTCTTC. Its translation is CASSYPASGRGNEQFF. The chain links TRBV6-6 to TRBJ2-1, with TRBD2 matching 8 bases. This CDR3 is built from 16 residues. The J segment lost 6 bases and the V segment lost 2 bases, leaving 9 bases of the junction unmatched. Germline values: CDR1 MNHNY, CDR2 SVGAGI (reference sequence).

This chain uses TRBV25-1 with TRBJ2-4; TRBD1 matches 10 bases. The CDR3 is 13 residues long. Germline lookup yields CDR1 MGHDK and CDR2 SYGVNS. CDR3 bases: TGTGTAAGTGACAGGGGGCTAAGGAACATTCAGTACTTC. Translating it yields CVSDRGLRNIQYF.

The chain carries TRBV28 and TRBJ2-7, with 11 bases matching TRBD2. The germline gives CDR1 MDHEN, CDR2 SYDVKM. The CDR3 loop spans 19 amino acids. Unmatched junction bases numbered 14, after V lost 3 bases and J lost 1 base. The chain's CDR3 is CASSFLIILGTSGSYEQYF. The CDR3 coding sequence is TGTGCCAGCAGTTTTTTAATTATTCTCGGGACTAGCGGATCCTACGAGCAGTACTTC.

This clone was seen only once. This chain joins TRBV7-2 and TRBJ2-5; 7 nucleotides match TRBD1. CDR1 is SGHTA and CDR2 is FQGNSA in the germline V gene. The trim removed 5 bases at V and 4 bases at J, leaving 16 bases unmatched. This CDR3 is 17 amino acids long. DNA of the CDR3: TGTGCCAGCAGCGCCAAGAAGGGGACGACAGGGCCAGAGACCCAGTACTTC. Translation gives CASSAKKGTTGPETQYF.

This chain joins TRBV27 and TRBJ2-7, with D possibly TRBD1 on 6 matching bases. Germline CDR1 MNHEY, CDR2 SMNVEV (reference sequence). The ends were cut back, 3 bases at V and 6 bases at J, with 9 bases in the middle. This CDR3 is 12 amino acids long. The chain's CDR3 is CASSFPGAEQYF. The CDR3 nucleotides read TGTGCCAGCAGTTTCCCAGGGGCCGAGCAGTACTTC.

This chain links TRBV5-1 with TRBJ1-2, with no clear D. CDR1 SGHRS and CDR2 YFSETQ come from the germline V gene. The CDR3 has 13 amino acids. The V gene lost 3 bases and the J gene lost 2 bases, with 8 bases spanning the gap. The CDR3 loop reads CASSSVENYGYTF. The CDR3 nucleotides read TGCGCCAGCAGCTCGGTCGAAAACTATGGCTACACCTTC.

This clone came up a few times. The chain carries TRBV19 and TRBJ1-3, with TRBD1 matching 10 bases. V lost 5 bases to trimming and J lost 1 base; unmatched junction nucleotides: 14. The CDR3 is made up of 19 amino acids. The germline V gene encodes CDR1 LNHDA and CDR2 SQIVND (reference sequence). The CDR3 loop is CASSPPTGGSRFSGNTIYF. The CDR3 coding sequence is TGTGCCAGTAGTCCACCGACAGGGGGCTCCCGTTTTTCTGGAAACACCATATATTTT.

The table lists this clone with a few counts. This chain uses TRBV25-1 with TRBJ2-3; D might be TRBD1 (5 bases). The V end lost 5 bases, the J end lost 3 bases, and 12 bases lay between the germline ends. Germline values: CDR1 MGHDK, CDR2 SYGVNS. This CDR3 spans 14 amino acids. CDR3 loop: CASSRAGLTDTQYF. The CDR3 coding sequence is TGTGCCAGCAGTCGCGCAGGGCTGACAGATACGCAGTATTTT.

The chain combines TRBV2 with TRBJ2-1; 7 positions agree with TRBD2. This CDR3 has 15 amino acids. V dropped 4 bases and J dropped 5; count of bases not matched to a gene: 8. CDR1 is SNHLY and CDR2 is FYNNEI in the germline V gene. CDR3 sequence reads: CASSARGRVDNEQFF. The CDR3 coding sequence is TGTGCCAGCAGTGCCCGCGGGAGAGTCGACAATGAGCAGTTCTTC.

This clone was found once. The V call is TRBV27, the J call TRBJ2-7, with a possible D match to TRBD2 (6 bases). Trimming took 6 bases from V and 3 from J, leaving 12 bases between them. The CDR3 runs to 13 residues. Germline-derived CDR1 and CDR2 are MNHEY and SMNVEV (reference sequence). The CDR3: CASSIMGGYEQYF. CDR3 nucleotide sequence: TGTGCCAGCAGCATAATGGGGGGCTACGAGCAGTACTTC.

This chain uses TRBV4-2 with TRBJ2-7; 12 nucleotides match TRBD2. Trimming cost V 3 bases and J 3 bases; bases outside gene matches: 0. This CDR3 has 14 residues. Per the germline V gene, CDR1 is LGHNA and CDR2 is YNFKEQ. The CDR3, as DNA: TGTGCCAGCAGCCAGGGACTAGCGGGCTACGAGCAGTACTTC. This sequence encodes CASSQGLAGYEQYF.

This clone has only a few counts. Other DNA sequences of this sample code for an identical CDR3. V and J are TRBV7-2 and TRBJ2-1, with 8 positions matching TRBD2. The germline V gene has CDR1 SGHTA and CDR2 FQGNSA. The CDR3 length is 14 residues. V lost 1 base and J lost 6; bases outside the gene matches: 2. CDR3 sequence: CASSLGTSPNEQFF. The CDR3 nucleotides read TGTGCCAGCAGCTTAGGGACTAGCCCCAATGAGCAGTTCTTC.

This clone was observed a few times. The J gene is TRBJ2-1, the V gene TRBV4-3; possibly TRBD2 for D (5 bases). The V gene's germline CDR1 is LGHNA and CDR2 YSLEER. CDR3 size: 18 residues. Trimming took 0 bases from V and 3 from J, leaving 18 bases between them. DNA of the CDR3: TGCGCCAGCAGCCAAGAAAGTCGGAGGTCCTACAGCTACAATGAGCAGTTCTTC. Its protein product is CASSQESRRSYSYNEQFF.

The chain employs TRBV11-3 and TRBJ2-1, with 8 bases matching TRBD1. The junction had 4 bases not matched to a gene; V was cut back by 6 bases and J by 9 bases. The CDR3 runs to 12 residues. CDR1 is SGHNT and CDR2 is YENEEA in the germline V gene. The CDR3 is CASSKTGGEQFF. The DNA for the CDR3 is TGTGCCAGCAGTAAAACAGGGGGTGAGCAGTTCTTC. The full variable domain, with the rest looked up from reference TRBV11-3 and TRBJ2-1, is EAGVVQSPRYKIIEKKQPVAFWCNPISGHNTLYWYLQNLGQGPELLIRYENEEAVDDSQLPKDRFSAERLKGVDSTLKIQPAELGDSAVYLCASSKTGGEQFFGPGTRLTVL.

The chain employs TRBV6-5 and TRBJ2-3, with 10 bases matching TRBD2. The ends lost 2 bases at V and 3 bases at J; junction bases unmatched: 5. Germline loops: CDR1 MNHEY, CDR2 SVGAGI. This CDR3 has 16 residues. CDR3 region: CASSYRASGSTDTQYF. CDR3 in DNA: TGTGCCAGCAGTTACCGGGCTAGCGGGAGTACAGATACGCAGTATTTT.

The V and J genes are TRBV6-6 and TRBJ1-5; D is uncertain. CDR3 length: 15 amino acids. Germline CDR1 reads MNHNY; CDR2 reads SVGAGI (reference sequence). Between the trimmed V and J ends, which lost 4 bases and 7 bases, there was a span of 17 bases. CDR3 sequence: CASSSGEILSQPQHF. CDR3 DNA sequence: TGTGCCAGCAGTTCGGGAGAAATACTTTCCCAGCCCCAGCATTTT.

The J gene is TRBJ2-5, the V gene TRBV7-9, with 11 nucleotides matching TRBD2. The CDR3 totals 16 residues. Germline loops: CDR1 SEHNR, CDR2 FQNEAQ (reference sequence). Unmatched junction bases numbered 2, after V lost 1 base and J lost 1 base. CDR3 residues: CASSLVLAGGQETQYF. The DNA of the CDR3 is TGTGCCAGCAGCTTAGTGCTAGCGGGAGGCCAAGAGACCCAGTACTTC.

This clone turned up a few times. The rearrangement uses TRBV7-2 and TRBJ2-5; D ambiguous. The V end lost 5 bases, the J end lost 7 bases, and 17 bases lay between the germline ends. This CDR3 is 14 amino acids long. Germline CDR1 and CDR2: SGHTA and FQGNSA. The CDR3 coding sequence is TGTGCCAGCAGCCCGGTTCTAGGTCTCGCGACCCAGTACTTC. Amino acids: CASSPVLGLATQYF.

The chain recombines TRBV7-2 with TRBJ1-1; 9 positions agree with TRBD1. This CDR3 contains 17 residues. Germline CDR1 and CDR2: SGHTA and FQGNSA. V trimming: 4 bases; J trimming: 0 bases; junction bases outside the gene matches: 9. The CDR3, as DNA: TGTGCCAGCAGCTCCAACCAATGGACAGGGGTGAACACTGAAGCTTTCTTT. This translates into CASSSNQWTGVNTEAFF.

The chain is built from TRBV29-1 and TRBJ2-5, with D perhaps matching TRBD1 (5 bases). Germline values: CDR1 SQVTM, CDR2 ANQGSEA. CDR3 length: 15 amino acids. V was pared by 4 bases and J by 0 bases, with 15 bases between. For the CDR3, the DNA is TGCAGCGTTGTTCCCCTTGGGGCGTACCAAGAGACCCAGTACTTC. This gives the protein CSVVPLGAYQETQYF.

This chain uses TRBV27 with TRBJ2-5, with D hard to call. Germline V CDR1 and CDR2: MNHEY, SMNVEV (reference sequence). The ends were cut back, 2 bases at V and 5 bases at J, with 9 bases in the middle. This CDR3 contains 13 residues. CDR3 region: CASSLELSETQYF. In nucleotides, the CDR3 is TGTGCCAGCAGTTTAGAGTTAAGTGAGACCCAGTACTTC.

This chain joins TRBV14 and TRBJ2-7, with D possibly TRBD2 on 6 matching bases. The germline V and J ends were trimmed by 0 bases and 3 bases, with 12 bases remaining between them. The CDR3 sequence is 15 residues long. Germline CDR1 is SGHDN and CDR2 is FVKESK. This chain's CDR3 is CASSQDGGGDYEQYF. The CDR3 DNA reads TGTGCCAGCAGCCAAGACGGTGGAGGGGACTACGAGCAGTACTTC.

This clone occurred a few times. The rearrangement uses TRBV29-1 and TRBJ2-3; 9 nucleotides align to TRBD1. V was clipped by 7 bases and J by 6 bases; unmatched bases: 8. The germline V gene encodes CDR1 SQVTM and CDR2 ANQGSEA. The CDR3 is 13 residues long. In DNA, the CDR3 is TGCAGCGGAGGACAGGGGACCGAGGATACGCAGTATTTT. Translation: CSGGQGTEDTQYF.

The DNA for the CDR3 is TGTGCCAGTAGCATCCTAGTAGGGACAGGGTACGATGGCTACACCTTC. Its translation: CASSILVGTGYDGYTF. The rearrangement uses TRBV19 and TRBJ1-2, with TRBD1 matching 9 bases. The germline V gene has CDR1 LNHDA and CDR2 SQIVND (reference sequence). The CDR3 runs 16 residues. V shed 6 bases and J 6 bases; nucleotides not matched to a gene: 14.